In this sample, the clone carrying this T cell receptor beta chain turned up once. Its cognate antigen is unknown. The record originates from a study of T cell responses to AZD1222 COVID-19 vaccine. Study findings and constraints: Repertoire collection took place solely once the T cell response had peaked. At 160-218 and 743-854, vaccine-associated CD4 TCRs were dominant, and they spanned spike. Clonal diversity may have been underestimated, and the donors were mostly white British, with more females than males.

Germline values: CDR1 MNHEY, CDR2 SVGAGI. V was shortened by 6 bases and J by 5 bases, with 10 bases between the two germline ends. The CDR3 is 13 amino acids. The analysis combined second doses at about 4 or about 12 weeks. The table came from immunoSEQ multiplex PCR; TCRdb's copy has only in-frame clones and leaves some out. The sample holds about 99,000 clones, just over 90% seen once. J is TRBJ2-2 and V is TRBV6-5, with D maybe TRBD2 (5 bases). This receptor was identified in an adult who received the AZD1222 COVID-19 vaccine. Sample: peripheral blood, taken 28 days after the second AZD1222 dose. This chain's CDR3 is CASRASGTGELFF. The CDR3, as DNA: TGTGCCAGCAGGGCGAGCGGAACCGGGGAGCTGTTTTTT.